This T cell receptor (beta chain) was recovered during a study of T and B cells in COVID-19 patients. Study summary: Of 20 to 25 active-infection patients, approximately 12 were critically ill with mechanical ventilation or extracorporeal membrane oxygenation.

The CDR3 totals 15 residues. The V and J ends lost 6 bases and 0 bases respectively, with 12 bases between them. From germline, CDR1 is LNHDA and CDR2 SQIVND (reference sequence). Study-wide results and limits: The recovered cohort had around 2,000 exclusive TCR clusters, including 30 to 40 low generation probability clusters. No sequencing was yet done of CD4+, regulatory or CD8+ subsets, or of SARS-CoV-2-responsive or tetramer+ sorted cells.

This clonotype was recorded many times. What it binds is not known. Multiplex PCR with BIOMED2 TRB-A/B primer pools amplified TRB rearrangements. TCRdb processed the multiplex PCR reads anew with MiXCR; each CDR3 protein has one entry. The sample lists about 9,500 distinct CDR3 sequences, around 30% seen once, with roughly a quarter in the top ten. TRB was amplified from about 260-540 ng of blood genomic DNA. The chain carries TRBV19 and TRBJ1-3; TRBD1 is a possible D gene (6 bases). The sequenced material came from blood. This TCR was sampled from a human donor who had recovered from COVID-19. CDR3 loop: CASSLGQSSGNTIYF. The DNA for the CDR3 is TGTGCCAGTAGCCTCGGACAGTCCTCTGGAAACACCATATATTTT. Using reference TRBV19 and TRBJ1-3 for the parts outside the CDR3, the full variable domain is DGGITQSPKYLFRKEGQNVTLSCEQNLNHDAMYWYRQDPGQGLRLIYYSQIVNDFQKGDIAEGYSVSREKKESFPLTVTSAQKNPTAFYLCASSLGQSSGNTIYFGEGSWLTVV.